The clone carrying this TCR beta chain was seen repeatedly, ten times or more. The antigen remains unidentified. The sample is drawn from a study of T cells in Graves' hyperthyroidism and ophthalmopathy. Diagnoses used clinical symptoms, serum thyroxine and TRAb, thyroid ultrasound and orbital computed tomography. RNA transcripts were the template for amplifying TCR beta CDR3 regions. An initial round of RT-PCR targeting the TCR CDR3 relied on the HTBI primer set. TCRdb independently ran MiXCR on the multiplex PCR reads; one entry per CDR3 protein. This sample yields about 510,000 distinct CDR3 sequences, of which approximately 48% are seen a single time; about two fifths belongs to the top ten. CDR1 and CDR2 (germline): SGHTA, FQGNSA. The CDR3 has 14 residues. The V end lost 3 bases, the J end lost 2 bases, and 10 bases lay between the germline ends. Findings and caveats of the study: The model identified upcoming ophthalmopathy a median approximately 6.5 months ahead of onset. Stable hyperthyroidism and ophthalmopathy were separated using 13 V-J signatures. Most thyroid clonotypes expanded above 0.001 appeared in blood too.

This receptor was obtained from an adult woman with Graves' disease, either hyperthyroidism or ophthalmopathy (not recorded which). The gene calls are TRBV7-2 and TRBJ2-5; D is possibly TRBD1 or TRBD2 (7 bases each). Sequencing input: peripheral blood or thyroid tissue (not recorded which). The CDR3 loop reads CASSFQGGQETQYF. Written as DNA, the CDR3 is TGTGCCAGCAGCTTCCAGGGGGGGCAAGAGACCCAGTACTTC.